This T cell receptor (beta chain) was sequenced during a study of long-term antiretroviral therapy in people with HIV. Survey-level resolution applied to immunoSEQ assay v3.0. Measured with immunoSEQ multiplex PCR; TCRdb has only the in-frame clones, and not every one. The table includes tens of thousands of clones, 80% to 90% detected once. Between the trimmed V and J ends, which lost 5 bases and 10 bases, there was a span of 18 bases. The CDR3 spans 14 residues. From germline, CDR1 is MNHNS and CDR2 SASEGT. Here the sequenced sample was unsorted PBMCs, taken 2.2 years after starting antiretroviral therapy. The V call is TRBV6-1, the J call TRBJ1-5; D is undetermined. The receptor was derived from a man aged 18 to 30 with HIV. CDR3 sequence reads: CASSSRLGILPQHF. CDR3 in DNA: TGTGCCAGCAGTAGCCGGCTGGGGATCCTCCCCCAGCATTTT.